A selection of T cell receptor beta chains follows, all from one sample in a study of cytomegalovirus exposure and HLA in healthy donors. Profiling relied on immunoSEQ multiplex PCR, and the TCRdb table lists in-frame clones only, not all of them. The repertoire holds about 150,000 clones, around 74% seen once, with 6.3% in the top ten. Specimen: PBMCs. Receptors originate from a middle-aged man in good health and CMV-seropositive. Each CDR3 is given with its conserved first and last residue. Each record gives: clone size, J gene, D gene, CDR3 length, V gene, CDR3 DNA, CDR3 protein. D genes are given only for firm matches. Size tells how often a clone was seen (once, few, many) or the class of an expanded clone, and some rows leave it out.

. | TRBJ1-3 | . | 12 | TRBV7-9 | TGTTCCCCGGGGTCCTCTGGAAACACCATATATTTT | CSPGSSGNTIYF
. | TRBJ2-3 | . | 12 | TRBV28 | TGTGCCAGCAGTCTCCTACGTGATACGCAGTATTTT | CASSLLRDTQYF
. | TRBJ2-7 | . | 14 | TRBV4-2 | TGTGCCAGCAGCCAAGATAGAAACTTCGAGGAGCAGTACTTC | CASSQDRNFEEQYF
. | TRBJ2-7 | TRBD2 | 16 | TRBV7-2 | TGTGCCAGCAGCTTAGGCGGGGCGGGGGGGAGCGACGAGCAGTACTTC | CASSLGGAGGSDEQYF
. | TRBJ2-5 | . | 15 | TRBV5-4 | TGTGCCAGCAGCTTGAGGAGGATGGGTTGGGAGACCCAGTACTTC | CASSLRRMGWETQYF
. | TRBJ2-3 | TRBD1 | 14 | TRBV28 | TGTGCCAGCATTTCGGTAGGGGGCCAAGATACGCAGTATTTT | CASISVGGQDTQYF
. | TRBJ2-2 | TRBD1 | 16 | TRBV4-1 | TGCGCCAGCAGCCTCCCCCCCGGGACAGACACCGGGGAGCTGTTTTTT | CASSLPPGTDTGELFF
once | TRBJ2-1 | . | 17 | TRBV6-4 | TGTGCCAGCAGCCCCCAAAGCGGGACAGGTAACTTCAATGAGCAGTTCTTC | CASSPQSGTGNFNEQFF
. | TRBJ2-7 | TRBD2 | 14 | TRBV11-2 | TGTGCCAGCAGCTCCACTAGCGGCGCCTACGAGCAGTACTTC | CASSSTSGAYEQYF
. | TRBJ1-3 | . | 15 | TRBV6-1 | TGTGCCAGCAGTGAACAGGGGTTCTCTGGAAACACCATATATTTT | CASSEQGFSGNTIYF
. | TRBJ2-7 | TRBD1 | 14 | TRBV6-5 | TGTGCCAGCAGCCGGGGACAGGGACCCTACGAGCAGTACTTC | CASSRGQGPYEQYF
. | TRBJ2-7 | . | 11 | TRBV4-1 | TGCGCCAGCAGCCAACTAGGGGGGCAGTACTTC | CASSQLGGQYF
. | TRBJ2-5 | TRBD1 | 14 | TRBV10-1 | TGCGCCAGCAGTGCCTGGACAGGGCAAGAGACCCAGTACTTC | CASSAWTGQETQYF